The entry below describes one TCR beta chain. Its cognate antigen has yet to be identified. Qualities for individual bases were not recorded, and no much larger clone is one base off. The CDR3 holds 16 amino acids from the cysteine to the phenylalanine. This entry keeps only the CDR3 DNA: 48 bases, framed from base 1. As encoded in the germline V gene (reference sequence), CDR1 is LNHDA while CDR2 is SQIVND. Here V drops 6 bases and J drops 3 bases, and the junction holds 7 bases not matched to any gene. In total, roughly 670 healthy bone marrow donors made up the cohort. Cohort members were all nominally healthy when sampled, although unrecorded immune exposures were likely present. The donor was CMV seronegative and was included in the group of a few hundred seronegative cohort members. A peripheral blood sample was provided by each donor, and peripheral blood mononuclear cells were used for TCR beta sequencing. Genomic DNA extraction from the blood cell samples was performed with the Qiagen DNeasy Blood Extraction Kit.

The receptor library was made with the immunoSEQ multiplex PCR assay. A mixture of 60 forward primers for TCR Vbeta segments and 13 reverse primers for TCR Jbeta segments was used in the multiplex PCR. Amplification of the CDR3 region of rearranged TCR beta genes was performed with a multiplex PCR assay on genomic DNA. The amplified TCR beta libraries were sequenced on the Illumina HiSeq System as 87-base-pair reads. The published analysis was carried out like this. A later analysis tallied tens of millions of unique TCR beta chains across the 550 to 850 repertoires, and some 10 million of those chains were shared by two or more donors. To remove PCR and sequencing errors, raw reads were error-corrected and collapsed into unique sequences using a nearest-neighbor algorithm that merged closely related sequences. V, D and J gene segments were assigned by aligning CDR3 sequences to IMGT reference sequences. For a sequence to be retained, at least a six-nucleotide match to both a V gene segment and a J gene segment was required. Rearrangements were classified as productive when the CDR3 lacked stop codons and remained in frame with V and J, and all other rearrangements were classified as non-productive. Following IMGT convention, CDR3 was defined as the stretch from the second conserved V-encoded cysteine up to the conserved J-encoded phenylalanine. The earlier analysis of a few hundred of the donors excluded sequences that lacked an unambiguous match to a single V gene segment. In an earlier analysis of around 590 of the donors, a V segment was called functional when productive rearrangements were above 56.7%, and segregating when the standard deviation between donors exceeded 5%. A statistical classification framework was developed to diagnose cytomegalovirus status using the catalog of TCR beta chain sequences. In a later analysis, TCR nucleotide sequences were compared against IMGT/GENE-DB human TR gene sequences so that V and J genes could be assigned. A later analysis assigned CDR3 sequences and most-parsimonious VDJ recombination scenarios with the TCRdist pipeline. In a later analysis, every TCR beta chain was defined by the combination of its CDR3 amino acid sequence and its V-gene family, and reads without a unique V-gene family were dropped. A later analysis removed roughly 590 highly shared, low-generation-probability nucleotide sequences to deal with suspected cross-contamination and a sequencing artifact. For each public chain, a later analysis derived a clonal expansion index from normalized ranks of inferred template counts within each repertoire. A later analysis computed generation probabilities with a VDJ recombination model fitted to out-of-frame rearrangements, and checked the results against IGoR. In a later analysis, hypergeometric tests were used to score TCR-TCR, TCR-HLA and TCR-CMV co-occurrence, with a repertoire-size bias correction applied to TCR pairs. In a later analysis, false discovery rates were estimated by permuting HLA or CMV assignments 20 times. In a later analysis, co-occurring TCRs were grouped using DBSCAN, with TCRdist sequence similarity added in when clustering inside HLA-allele-positive subsets. For co-occurrence clustering, repertoires with fewer than 30,000 or more than 120,000 public chains were excluded, along with four or five repertoires with anomalous nucleotide sharing. TCRdb carries this immuneACCESS record with in-frame sequences only. Its versions omit some clonotypes, under half of them owing to an unresolved V gene in the studies checked, with the rest unexplained. The DNA was the basis for D and trimming; V, J and clone size are from that table. This sample holds 150,000 to 180,000 clones; around 68% were observed only once. Together, the top ten hold 2.1% of the sample.

The record originates from a study of cytomegalovirus exposure and HLA in healthy donors (dated by TCRdb to 2017 to 2019). The study in broad terms: According to an earlier analysis of a few hundred of the donors, 200 million or so T cells yielded 120 million or so unique TCR beta sequences and less than 300 Gb of sequence data. An early release that covered about 640 HLA-typed donors contained about 290 gigabases of sequencing data and about 93 million unique TCR sequences. Among the approximately 400 genotyped donors, 75% to 90% belonged to the genetic ancestry cluster associated with self-reported Caucasian donors. The study aimed to test whether cataloging public T cell receptors could reveal signatures of past pathogen exposure. The T cell repertoires of 670 or so subjects were profiled by immunosequencing and related to cytomegalovirus serostatus. A separate validation cohort of 100 to 150 different subjects was used in addition to the 666-subject first cohort. To predict cytomegalovirus infection status, the study combined high-throughput TCR immunosequencing, statistical association of individual TCRs with disease status, and machine learning. In a later analysis, previously published TCR beta repertoires from 550 to 750 donors were re-analyzed and high-resolution HLA genotyping was added so that TCR occurrence patterns could be studied. In the later analysis, no new phenotypic data were used to find candidate immune exposures; instead, reliance was placed on TCR beta sequences and their occurrence across donors. An earlier analysis of approximately 500 of the donors applied high-throughput TCR beta sequencing to assess whether each TCR beta V gene segment acted as functional or pseudogenic. Donor age, sex, ethnicity and CMV serostatus were compiled alongside the repertoire data. Genome-wide SNP genotypes for about 60% of the roughly 670 donors were used in a later genetic analysis, which treated that subset as a discovery cohort. Every repertoire in the discovery cohort had been generated on one and the same sequencing platform. HLA typing covered class I and class II loci at four-digit resolution. Typing coverage differed by locus: A, B, C, DRB1 and DQB1 were typed in about 620-630 donors, DQA1 in about 500, DPA1 in around 610, and DPB1 in just under 490. About five DR-DQ haplotypes were handled as single units for association and clustering, since linkage in the cohort was strong. On average, over 200,000 unique TCR beta nucleotide sequences were sequenced per donor among roughly 430 genotyped donors of the cohort, with roughly 18% of those sequences being non-productive.

Here is what the overall study found, with its caveats: For the cohort, immune exposure information was limited to CMV serostatus. In vitro tests confirmed that three of the cytomegalovirus-associated TCR beta chains recognize cytomegalovirus antigens. In a later genetic analysis, fewer N-insertions in productive TCRs were reported among donors in an Asian-associated ancestry cluster than the roughly 700-donor mean. A later analysis found that most CMV-associated TCR beta chains appeared HLA-restricted, with HLA associations seemingly driven largely by CMV exposure. Because counts were too low, roughly 18 rarely observed V segments, including chromosome 9 orphons, were left out of the earlier analysis of over 550 of the donors. A later analysis found that TCR association rates varied across HLA loci, with DRB1 alleles showing the most associated TCRs and HLA-C alleles the fewest. Compared with equally common non-associated chains, HLA-associated TCR beta chains in a later analysis were more clonally expanded and had lower generation probabilities. HLA typing was unavailable for some donors at each locus, so association tests used only the typed subset. A later analysis reported that several top co-occurrence clusters appeared linked to parvovirus B19, influenza, CMV and Epstein-Barr virus. The sequencing pipeline was judged likely to have produced a cluster of highly shared sequence variants as a technical artifact. In the study, roughly 160 TCR beta chains were listed as associated with cytomegalovirus. An earlier analysis of 587 of the donors showed that most TCR beta V segments appeared in productive rearrangements either about 90% or about 30% of the time, which broadly matched IMGT annotations. Linkage disequilibrium might explain the correlated functional status among segregating V segments, but an unknown experimental factor could not be ruled out. When HLA alleles, especially DR and DQ, strongly co-occurred, attributing TCR associations to individual alleles was difficult. Cytomegalovirus status was reported to be diagnosed by the classifier with high specificity and sensitivity in both the original and validation cohorts. Some IMGT-functional V segments, including TRBV6-2 and TRBV6-3, could not be distinguished by the 87-base-pair reads and were therefore excluded. A later genetic analysis associated a missense DCLRE1C variant with V-gene and J-gene trimming of TCR beta chains, and an independent cohort replicated the association. It was suggested by the authors that the approach could potentially be generalized to other disease states and immunological phenotypes. A later analysis associated around 16,000 TCR beta sequences with specific HLA alleles at a false discovery rate of 0.05. A further reported finding was that TCR beta sequences accurately predicted the HLA-A and HLA-B alleles for most subjects in the first cohort. Most TCR sequences were seen in very few donors, while some public TCRs were found in many individuals. The presence/absence analyses assumed that sequencing depth was roughly uniform across donors, and that assumption may not be true. The cohort was sequenced for TCR beta chains only, and without alpha or paired-chain data the features that could be detected were limited.

This clonotype was sampled from a man between 25 and 39 years old in good health and CMV-seronegative. The sample was PBMCs. The V and J segments used are TRBV19 and TRBJ2-6, with TRBD1 matching 8 junction bases. The DNA reads as follows: TGTGCCAGTAGCCAAATCAGGGGGCGTGGGGCCAACGTCCTGACTTTC. Its coded protein is CASSQIRGRGANVLTF.